This T cell receptor beta chain stems from a study of T cell repertoires in cytomegalovirus infection. Study-level information: CMV epitopes used comprised recently identified HLA-C-restricted ones and well-studied HLA-B-restricted ones. It can be stated that public TCR beta signatures indicated CMV infection as well as a matching HLA type.

V shed 6 bases, J shed 8 bases, and the junction held 9 bases outside the gene matches. This CDR3 has 15 residues. A word on this clonotype: Its antigen is still unknown.

Findings and caveats of the study: Clonotypes of TCR beta that were HLA-C-restricted and CMV-specific dominated the ex vivo response.

TCRdb analysed the reads with MiXCR anew, one entry per CDR3 protein. The sample lists roughly 34,000 distinct CDR3 sequences, around half occurring once. The source was CD8+ T cells from cultured PBMCs, collected from culture after CMV antigen stimulation. The chain has TRBV12-3 or TRBV12-4 and TRBJ2-1, with 11 bases that match TRBD1. This clonotype was sampled from a human donor in good health (CMV status not recorded). Some clones in this sample may be carry-over from other donors' samples. The DNA of the CDR3 is TGTGCCAGCAGCCCTCGGGACAGGGGGTTCGATGAGCAGTTCTTC. Amino acids: CASSPRDRGFDEQFF.